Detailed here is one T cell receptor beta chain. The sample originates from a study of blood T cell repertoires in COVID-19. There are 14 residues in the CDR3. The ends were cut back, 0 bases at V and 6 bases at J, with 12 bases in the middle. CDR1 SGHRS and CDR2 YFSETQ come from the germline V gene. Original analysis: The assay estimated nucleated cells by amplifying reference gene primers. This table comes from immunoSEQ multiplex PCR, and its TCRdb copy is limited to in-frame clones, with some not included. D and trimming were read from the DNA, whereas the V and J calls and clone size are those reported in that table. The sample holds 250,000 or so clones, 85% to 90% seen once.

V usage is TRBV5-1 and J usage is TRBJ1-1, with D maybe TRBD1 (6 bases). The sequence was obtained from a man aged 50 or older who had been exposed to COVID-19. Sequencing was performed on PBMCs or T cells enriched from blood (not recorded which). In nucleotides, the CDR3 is TGCGCCAGCAGCTTGGTGGCAGGGGCCGCTGAAGCTTTCTTT. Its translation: CASSLVAGAAEAFF. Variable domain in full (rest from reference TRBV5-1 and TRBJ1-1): KAGVTQTPRYLIKTRGQQVTLSCSPISGHRSVSWYQQTPGQGLQFLFEYFSETQRNKGNFPGRFSGRQFSNSRSEMNVSTLELGDSALYLCASSLVAGAAEAFFGQGTRLTVV.